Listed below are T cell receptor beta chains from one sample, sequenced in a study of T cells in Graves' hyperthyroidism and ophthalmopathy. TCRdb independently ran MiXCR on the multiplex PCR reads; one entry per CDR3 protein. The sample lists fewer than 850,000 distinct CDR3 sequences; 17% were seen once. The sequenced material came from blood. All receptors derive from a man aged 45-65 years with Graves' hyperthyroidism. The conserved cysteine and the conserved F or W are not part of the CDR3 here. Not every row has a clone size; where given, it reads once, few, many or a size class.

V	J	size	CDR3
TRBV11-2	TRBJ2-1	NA	ASINLGGDPHNEQF
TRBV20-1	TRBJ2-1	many	SAADVDNEQF
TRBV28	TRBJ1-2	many	ASSTGEGYGYT
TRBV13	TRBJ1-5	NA	ASSSGPNNQAQH
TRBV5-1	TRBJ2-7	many	ASSPQADRVYEQY
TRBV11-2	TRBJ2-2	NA	ASRSPARGHTGELF
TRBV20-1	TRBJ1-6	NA	SARETGGYSPLH
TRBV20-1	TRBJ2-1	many	SARLLAGDINEQF
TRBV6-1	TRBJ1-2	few	ASSRTDVRGGYT
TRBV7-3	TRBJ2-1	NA	ASSLQGAEYNEQF
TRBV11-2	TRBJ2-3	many	ASSRDRPDTQY
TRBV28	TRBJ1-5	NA	ASNRPATGGNQPQH
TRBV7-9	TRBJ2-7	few	VSMGSDRLLYEQY
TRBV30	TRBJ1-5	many	AWSVGSGQPQH
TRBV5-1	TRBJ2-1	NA	ASSPGTSGNYEQF
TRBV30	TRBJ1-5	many	AWSASRDQPQH
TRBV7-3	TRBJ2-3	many	ASSSPGRGRGTDTQY
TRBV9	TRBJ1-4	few	ASSARTATNEKLF
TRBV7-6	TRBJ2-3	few	ASSPDVQRYTQY
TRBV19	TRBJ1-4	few	ASSIVHRTPEKLF
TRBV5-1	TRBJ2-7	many	ASSLEAGGSYEQY
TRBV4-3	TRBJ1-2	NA	ASSQGGGQPNYGYT
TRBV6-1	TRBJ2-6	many	ASSLGLAGANVLT
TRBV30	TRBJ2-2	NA	AWMQWGGAGELF
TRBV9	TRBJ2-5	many	ASSVGSSGRAETQY
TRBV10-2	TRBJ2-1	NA	ASRDDYNEQF
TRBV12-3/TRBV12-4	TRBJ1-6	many	ASSRTNSPLH
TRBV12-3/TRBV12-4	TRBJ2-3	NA	ASSGRIDTQY
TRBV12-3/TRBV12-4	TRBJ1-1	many	ASKRTGGNTEAF
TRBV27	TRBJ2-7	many	ASSLGRGHSEQY
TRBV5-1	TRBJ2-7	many	ASRERQGVPYEQY
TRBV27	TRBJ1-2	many	ASSRQGFYGYT
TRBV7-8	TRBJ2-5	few	ASSLRGLAGEVRETQY
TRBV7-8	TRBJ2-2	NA	ASSPYNRDRGGELF
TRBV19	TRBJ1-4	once	ASSTDSVATNEKLF
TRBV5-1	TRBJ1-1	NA	ASSRGDRGLGAF
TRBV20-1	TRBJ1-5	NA	SAREFGSSNQPQH
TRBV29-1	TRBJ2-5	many	SVPGGFQETQY
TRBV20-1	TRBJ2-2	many	SARRASGRVLHTGELF
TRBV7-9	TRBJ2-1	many	ASSPRDRDNEQF
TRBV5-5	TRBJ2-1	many	ASSPWRARDNEQF
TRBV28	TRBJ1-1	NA	ASRTGGAEDTEAF